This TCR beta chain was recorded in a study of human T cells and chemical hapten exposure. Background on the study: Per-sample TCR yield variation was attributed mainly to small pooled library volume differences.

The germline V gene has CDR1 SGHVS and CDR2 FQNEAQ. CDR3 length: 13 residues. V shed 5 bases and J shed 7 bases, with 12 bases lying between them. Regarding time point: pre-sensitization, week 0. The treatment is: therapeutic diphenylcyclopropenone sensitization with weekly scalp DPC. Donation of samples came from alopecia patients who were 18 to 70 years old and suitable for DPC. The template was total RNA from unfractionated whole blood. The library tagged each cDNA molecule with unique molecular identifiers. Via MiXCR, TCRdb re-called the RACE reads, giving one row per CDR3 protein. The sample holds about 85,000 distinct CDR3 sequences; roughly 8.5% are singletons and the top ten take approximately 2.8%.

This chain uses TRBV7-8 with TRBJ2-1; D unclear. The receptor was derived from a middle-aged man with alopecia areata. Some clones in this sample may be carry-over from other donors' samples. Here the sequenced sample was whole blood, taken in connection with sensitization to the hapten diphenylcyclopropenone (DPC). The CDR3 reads CASSPTVGNEQFF. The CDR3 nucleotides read TGTGCCAGCAGCCCAACTGTGGGGAATGAGCAGTTCTTC.